Listed below are T cell receptor beta chains from one sample, sequenced in a study of blood T cell repertoires in COVID-19. This table comes from immunoSEQ multiplex PCR, and its TCRdb copy is limited to in-frame clones, with some not included. Here the sample spans over 150,000 clones, roughly 84% being singletons. Sequenced sample: PBMCs or T cells enriched from blood (not recorded which). Receptors originate from a woman between 50 and 59 years old who had recovered from COVID-19. CDR3s include the opening cysteine and the closing phenylalanine or tryptophan. The D gene is left open where the match is weak. Clone size is given for some rows only: seen once, a few or many times, or a class if the clone is expanded.

size: few; J: TRBJ1-4; D: .; V: TRBV11-2; CDR3: CASSPSAEKLFF; DNA: TGTGCCAGCAGCCCCTCCGCGGAAAAACTGTTTTTT
size: .; J: TRBJ1-1; D: TRBD1; V: TRBV11-3; CDR3: CASSLVGQGRTEAFF; DNA: TGTGCCAGCAGCTTAGTTGGACAGGGGAGGACTGAAGCTTTCTTT
size: .; J: TRBJ1-1; D: TRBD1; V: TRBV12-3/TRBV12-4; CDR3: CASSLGDRGEAFF; DNA: TGTGCCAGCAGTTTGGGGGACAGGGGTGAAGCTTTCTTT
size: .; J: TRBJ1-2; D: TRBD1; V: TRBV3-1/TRBV3-2; CDR3: CASSRKGQGGYGYTF; DNA: TGTGCCAGCAGCCGAAAGGGACAGGGGGGATATGGCTACACCTTC
size: once; J: TRBJ2-1; D: .; V: TRBV18; CDR3: CASSPAATGVQFF; DNA: TGTGCCAGCTCACCGGCGGCCACGGGGGTGCAGTTCTTC
size: once; J: TRBJ1-4; D: .; V: TRBV25-1; CDR3: CASSEWGTRNEKLFF; DNA: TGTGCCAGCAGTGAATGGGGGACAAGAAATGAAAAACTGTTTTTT
size: .; J: TRBJ1-5; D: .; V: TRBV11-2; CDR3: CASSLVFAWSGGQPQHF; DNA: TGTGCCAGCAGCTTAGTTTTCGCCTGGAGCGGGGGGCAGCCCCAGCATTTT
size: once; J: TRBJ2-1; D: .; V: TRBV5-6; CDR3: CASSLVRLSQYNEQFF; DNA: TGTGCCAGCAGCTTGGTACGGTTGTCCCAATACAATGAGCAGTTCTTC
size: .; J: TRBJ2-2; D: .; V: TRBV7-9; CDR3: CASSVQGGAPKGTGELFF; DNA: TGTGCCAGCAGCGTACAGGGTGGCGCACCGAAGGGGACCGGGGAGCTGTTTTTT
size: .; J: TRBJ1-1; D: .; V: TRBV7-2; CDR3: CASSRRGNSEAFF; DNA: TGTGCCAGCAGTCGGAGAGGGAATTCTGAAGCTTTCTTT
size: .; J: TRBJ2-7; D: .; V: TRBV4-1; CDR3: CASSQGQGGAYEQYF; DNA: TGCGCCAGCAGCCAAGGGCAGGGGGGCGCCTACGAGCAGTACTTC
size: .; J: TRBJ1-1; D: TRBD1; V: TRBV12-5; CDR3: CATDRGPGGEAFF; DNA: TGTGCTACGGACAGGGGCCCGGGGGGTGAAGCTTTCTTT
size: .; J: TRBJ1-1; D: TRBD1; V: TRBV7-2; CDR3: CASSSTQGYTEAFF; DNA: TGTGCCAGCAGCTCAACACAGGGGTACACTGAAGCTTTCTTT
size: few; J: TRBJ1-6; D: TRBD1; V: TRBV28; CDR3: CASLGTAPLSSPLHF; DNA: TGTGCCAGCCTCGGGACAGCTCCCCTTTCGTCACCCCTCCACTTT
size: .; J: TRBJ2-7; D: .; V: TRBV11-2; CDR3: CASSLGGSYEQYF; DNA: TGTGCCAGCAGCTTAGGAGGGTCCTACGAGCAGTACTTC
size: .; J: TRBJ1-3; D: .; V: TRBV1; CDR3: CTSSQGNRTVGNTIYF; DNA: TGCACCAGCAGCCAAGGAAATCGGACAGTTGGAAACACCATATATTTT
size: .; J: TRBJ1-3; D: .; V: TRBV27; CDR3: CASKPLPGSGNTIYF; DNA: TGTGCCAGCAAACCCCTTCCAGGGTCTGGAAACACCATATATTTT
size: .; J: TRBJ1-1; D: .; V: TRBV2; CDR3: CASRGQLITEAFF; DNA: TGTGCCAGCAGAGGACAGCTTATAACTGAAGCTTTCTTT
size: once; J: TRBJ1-2; D: .; V: TRBV10-3; CDR3: CATHPTGPSDYGYTF; DNA: TGTGCCACCCACCCTACAGGACCTTCTGACTATGGCTACACCTTC
size: .; J: TRBJ1-5; D: .; V: TRBV27; CDR3: CASPKGNQPQHF; DNA: TGTGCCAGCCCCAAGGGGAATCAGCCCCAGCATTTT
size: .; J: TRBJ2-1; D: TRBD2; V: TRBV7-8; CDR3: CASSLLAGGPGNEQFF; DNA: TGTGCCAGCAGCTTACTGGCGGGAGGGCCAGGCAATGAGCAGTTCTTC
size: .; J: TRBJ2-1; D: TRBD1; V: TRBV27; CDR3: CASSYRGPVDEQFF; DNA: TGTGCCAGCAGTTACAGGGGGCCGGTGGATGAGCAGTTCTTC
size: .; J: TRBJ1-2; D: .; V: TRBV28; CDR3: CASRLINYGYTF; DNA: TGTGCCAGCAGACTAATAAACTATGGCTACACCTTC
size: .; J: TRBJ2-7; D: TRBD1; V: TRBV7-8; CDR3: CASSLILGDSGDEQYF; DNA: TGTGCCAGCAGCTTAATCTTAGGGGACAGTGGAGACGAGCAGTACTTC